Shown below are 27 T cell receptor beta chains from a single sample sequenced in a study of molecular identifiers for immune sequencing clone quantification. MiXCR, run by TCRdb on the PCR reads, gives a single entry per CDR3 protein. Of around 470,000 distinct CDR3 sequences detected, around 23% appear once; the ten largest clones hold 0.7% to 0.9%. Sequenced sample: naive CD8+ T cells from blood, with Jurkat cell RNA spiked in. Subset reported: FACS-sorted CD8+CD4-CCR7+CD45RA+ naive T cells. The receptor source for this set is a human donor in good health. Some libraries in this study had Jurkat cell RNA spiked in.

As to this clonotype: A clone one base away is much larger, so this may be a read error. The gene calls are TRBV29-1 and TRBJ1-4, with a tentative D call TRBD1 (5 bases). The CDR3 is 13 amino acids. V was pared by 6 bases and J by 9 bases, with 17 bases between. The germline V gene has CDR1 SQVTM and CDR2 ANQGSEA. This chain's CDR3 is CSVSGGDNKKLFF. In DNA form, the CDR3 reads TGCAGCGTGAGTGGGGGAGACAATAAAAAACTGTTTTTT.

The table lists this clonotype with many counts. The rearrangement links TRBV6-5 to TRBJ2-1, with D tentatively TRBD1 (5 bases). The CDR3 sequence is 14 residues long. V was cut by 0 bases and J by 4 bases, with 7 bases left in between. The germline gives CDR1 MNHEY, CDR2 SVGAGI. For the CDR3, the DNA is TGTGCCAGCAGTTACTCAGACAGTTACAATGAGCAGTTCTTC. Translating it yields CASSYSDSYNEQFF.

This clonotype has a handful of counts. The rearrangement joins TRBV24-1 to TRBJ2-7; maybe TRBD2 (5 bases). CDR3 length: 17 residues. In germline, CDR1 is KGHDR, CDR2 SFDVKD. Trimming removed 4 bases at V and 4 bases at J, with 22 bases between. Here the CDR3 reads CATSEVVGHNDYYEQYF. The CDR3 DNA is TGTGCCACCAGTGAAGTAGTAGGCCATAATGACTATTACGAGCAGTACTTC.

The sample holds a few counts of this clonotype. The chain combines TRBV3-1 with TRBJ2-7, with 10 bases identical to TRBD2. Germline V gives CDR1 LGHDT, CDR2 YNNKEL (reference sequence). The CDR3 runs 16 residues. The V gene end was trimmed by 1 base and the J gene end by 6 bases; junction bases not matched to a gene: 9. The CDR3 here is CASSQVGSGRIGEQYF. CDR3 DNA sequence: TGTGCCAGCAGCCAAGTGGGTAGCGGGAGGATCGGCGAGCAGTACTTC.

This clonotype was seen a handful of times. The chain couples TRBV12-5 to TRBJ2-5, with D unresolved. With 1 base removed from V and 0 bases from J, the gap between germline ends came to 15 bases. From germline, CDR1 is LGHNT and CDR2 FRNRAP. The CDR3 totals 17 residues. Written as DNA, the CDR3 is TGTGCTAGTGGTTTGGCAGACGGGCCTTTTTACCAAGAGACCCAGTACTTC. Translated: CASGLADGPFYQETQYF.

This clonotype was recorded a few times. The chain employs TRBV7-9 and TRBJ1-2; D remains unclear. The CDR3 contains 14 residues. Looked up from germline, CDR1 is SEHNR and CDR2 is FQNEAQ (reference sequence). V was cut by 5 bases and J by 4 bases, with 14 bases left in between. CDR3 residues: CASSPPGYSYGYTF. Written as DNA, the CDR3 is TGTGCCAGCAGCCCCCCTGGATACTCCTATGGCTACACCTTC.

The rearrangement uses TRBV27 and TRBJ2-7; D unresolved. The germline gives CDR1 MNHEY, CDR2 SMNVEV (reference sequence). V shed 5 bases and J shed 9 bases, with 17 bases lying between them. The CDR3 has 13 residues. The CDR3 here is CASSRAAANGQYF. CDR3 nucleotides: TGTGCCAGCAGTAGGGCAGCTGCCAACGGGCAGTACTTC.

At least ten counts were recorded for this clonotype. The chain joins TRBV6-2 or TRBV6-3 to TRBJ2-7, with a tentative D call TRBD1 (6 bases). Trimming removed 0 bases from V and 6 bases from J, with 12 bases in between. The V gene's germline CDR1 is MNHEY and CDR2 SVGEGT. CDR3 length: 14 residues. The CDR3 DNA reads TGTGCCAGCAGTTACTCGTGGGGGCTGGGCGAGCAGTACTTC. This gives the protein CASSYSWGLGEQYF.

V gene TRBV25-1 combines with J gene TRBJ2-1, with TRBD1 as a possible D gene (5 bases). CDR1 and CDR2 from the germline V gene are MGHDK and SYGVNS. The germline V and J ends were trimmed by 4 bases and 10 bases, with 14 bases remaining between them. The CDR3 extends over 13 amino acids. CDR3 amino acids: CASSVLSQGEQFF. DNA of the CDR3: TGTGCCAGCAGTGTCTTAAGTCAGGGCGAGCAGTTCTTC.

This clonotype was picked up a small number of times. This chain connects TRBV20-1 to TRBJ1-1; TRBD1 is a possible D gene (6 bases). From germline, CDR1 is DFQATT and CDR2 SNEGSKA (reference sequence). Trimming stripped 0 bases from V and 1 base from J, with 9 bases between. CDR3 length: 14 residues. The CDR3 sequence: CSARERDTNTEAFF. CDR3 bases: TGCAGTGCTAGAGAAAGGGACACGAACACTGAAGCTTTCTTT.

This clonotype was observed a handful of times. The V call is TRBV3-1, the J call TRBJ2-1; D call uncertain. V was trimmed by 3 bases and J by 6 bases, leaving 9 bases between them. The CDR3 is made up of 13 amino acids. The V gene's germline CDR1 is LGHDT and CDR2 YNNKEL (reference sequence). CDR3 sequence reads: CASSHASSNEQFF. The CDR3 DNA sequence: TGTGCCAGCAGCCACGCCTCTTCCAATGAGCAGTTCTTC.

The CDR3 protein is CASSFFDGGDNEQFF. DNA of the CDR3: TGTGCCAGCAGTTTCTTTGACGGCGGAGACAATGAGCAGTTCTTC. This sequence joins TRBV12-3 or TRBV12-4 and TRBJ2-1; D call uncertain. Trimming shortened V by 3 bases and J by 5 bases, and 14 bases separated the two germline ends. CDR3 length: 15 residues.

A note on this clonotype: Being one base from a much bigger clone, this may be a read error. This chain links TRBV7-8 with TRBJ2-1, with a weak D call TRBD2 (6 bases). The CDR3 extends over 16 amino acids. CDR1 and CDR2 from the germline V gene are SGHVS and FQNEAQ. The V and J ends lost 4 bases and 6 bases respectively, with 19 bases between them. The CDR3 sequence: CASSSRPARGSNEQFF. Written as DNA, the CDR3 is TGTGCCAGCAGCTCCCGACCGGCCCGGGGGAGCAATGAGCAGTTCTTC. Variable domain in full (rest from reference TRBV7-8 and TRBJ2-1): GAGVSQSPRYKVAKRGQDVALRCDPISGHVSLFWYQQALGQGPEFLTYFQNEAQLDKSGLPSDRFFAERPEGSVSTLKIQRTQQEDSAVYLCASSSRPARGSNEQFFGPGTRLTVL.

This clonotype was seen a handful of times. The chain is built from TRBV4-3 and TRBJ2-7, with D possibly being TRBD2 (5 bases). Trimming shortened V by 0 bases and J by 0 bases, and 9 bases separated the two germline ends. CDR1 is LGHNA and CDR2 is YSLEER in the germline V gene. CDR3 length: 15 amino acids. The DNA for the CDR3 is TGCGCCAGCAGCCAAGATGGGCGGGCCTCCTACGAGCAGTACTTC. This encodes CASSQDGRASYEQYF.

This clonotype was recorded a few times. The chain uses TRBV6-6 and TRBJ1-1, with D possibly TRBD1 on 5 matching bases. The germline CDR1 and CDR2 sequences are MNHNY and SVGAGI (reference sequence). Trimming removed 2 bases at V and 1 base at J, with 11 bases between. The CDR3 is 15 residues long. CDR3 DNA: TGTGCCAGCAGTTACGTCCGGGGCTCGAACACTGAAGCTTTCTTT. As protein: CASSYVRGSNTEAFF.

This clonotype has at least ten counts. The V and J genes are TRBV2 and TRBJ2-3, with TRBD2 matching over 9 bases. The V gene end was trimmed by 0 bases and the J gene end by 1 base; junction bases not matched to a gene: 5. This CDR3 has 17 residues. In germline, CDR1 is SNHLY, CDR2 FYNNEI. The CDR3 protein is CASSEAERTSGTDTQYF. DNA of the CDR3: TGTGCCAGCAGTGAAGCGGAACGGACTAGCGGCACAGATACGCAGTATTTT.

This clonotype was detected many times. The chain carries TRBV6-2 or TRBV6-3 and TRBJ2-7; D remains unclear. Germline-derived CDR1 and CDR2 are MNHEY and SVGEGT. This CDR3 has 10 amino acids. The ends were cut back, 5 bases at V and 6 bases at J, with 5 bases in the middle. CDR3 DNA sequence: TGTGCCAGCAGTGATTCCGAGCAGTACTTC. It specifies CASSDSEQYF.

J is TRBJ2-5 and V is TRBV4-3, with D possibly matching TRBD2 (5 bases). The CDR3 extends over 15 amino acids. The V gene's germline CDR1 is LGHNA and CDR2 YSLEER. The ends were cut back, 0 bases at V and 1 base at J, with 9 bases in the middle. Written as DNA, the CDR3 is TGCGCCAGCAGCCAAGAGGTAGGGAGCCAAGAGACCCAGTACTTC. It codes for CASSQEVGSQETQYF.

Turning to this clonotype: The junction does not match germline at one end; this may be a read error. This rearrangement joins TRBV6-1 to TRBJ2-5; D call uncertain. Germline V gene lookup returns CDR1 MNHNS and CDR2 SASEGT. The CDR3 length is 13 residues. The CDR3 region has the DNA TGTGCCAGCAGTGAAGCGACGAAGTCGACCCGGTACTTC. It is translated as CASSEATKSTRYF.

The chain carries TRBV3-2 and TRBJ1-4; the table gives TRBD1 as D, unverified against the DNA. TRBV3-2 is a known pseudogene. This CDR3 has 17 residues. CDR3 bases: TGTGCCAGCAGCCCGTCCCGGGAGAGATCGCCCAATGAAAAACTGTTTTTT. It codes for CASSPSRERSPNEKLFF.

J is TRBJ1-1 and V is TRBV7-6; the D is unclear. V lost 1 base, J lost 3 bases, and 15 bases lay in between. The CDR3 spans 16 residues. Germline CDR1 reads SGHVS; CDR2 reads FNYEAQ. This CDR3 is CASSLGSAGADTEAFF. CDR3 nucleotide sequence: TGTGCCAGCAGCTTAGGGTCTGCGGGCGCGGACACTGAAGCTTTCTTT.

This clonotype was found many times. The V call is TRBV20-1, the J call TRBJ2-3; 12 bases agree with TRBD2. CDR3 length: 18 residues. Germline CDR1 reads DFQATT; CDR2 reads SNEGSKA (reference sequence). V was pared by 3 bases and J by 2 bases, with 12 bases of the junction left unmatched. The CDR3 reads CSASGLAGGGSHTDTQYF. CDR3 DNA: TGCAGTGCTAGCGGGCTAGCGGGAGGGGGTTCCCACACAGATACGCAGTATTTT.

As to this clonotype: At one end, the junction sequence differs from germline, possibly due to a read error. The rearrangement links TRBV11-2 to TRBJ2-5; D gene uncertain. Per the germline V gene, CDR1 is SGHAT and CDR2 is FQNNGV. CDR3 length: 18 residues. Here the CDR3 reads CARSLGIDNQDSQETQYF. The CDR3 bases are TGTGCCCGCAGCTTAGGAATCGATAACCAAGATAGCCAAGAGACCCAGTACTTC.

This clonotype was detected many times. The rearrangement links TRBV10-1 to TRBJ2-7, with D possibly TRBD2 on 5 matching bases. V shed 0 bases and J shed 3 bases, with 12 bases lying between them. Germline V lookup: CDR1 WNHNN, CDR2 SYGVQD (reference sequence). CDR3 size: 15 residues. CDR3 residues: CASSESPGLGYEQYF. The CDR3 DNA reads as TGCGCCAGCAGTGAGTCTCCGGGATTGGGCTACGAGCAGTACTTC.

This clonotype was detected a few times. The CDR3 is CASSPTSGGAVEQFF. The CDR3 nucleotides are TGTGCCAGCAGCCCTACTAGCGGGGGGGCCGTTGAGCAGTTCTTC. The chain uses TRBV9 and TRBJ2-1; 13 positions agree with TRBD2. Losses at the gene ends were 4 bases for V and 9 bases for J; bases not matched to a gene: 7. Germline values: CDR1 SGDLS, CDR2 YYNGEE. This CDR3 has 15 amino acids.

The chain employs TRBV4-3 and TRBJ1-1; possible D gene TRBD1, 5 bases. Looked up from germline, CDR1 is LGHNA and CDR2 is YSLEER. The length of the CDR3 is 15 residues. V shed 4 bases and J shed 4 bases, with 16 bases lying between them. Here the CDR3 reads CASSLSRDPRTEAFF. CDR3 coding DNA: TGCGCCAGCAGCCTCTCCCGGGACCCACGCACTGAAGCTTTCTTT.

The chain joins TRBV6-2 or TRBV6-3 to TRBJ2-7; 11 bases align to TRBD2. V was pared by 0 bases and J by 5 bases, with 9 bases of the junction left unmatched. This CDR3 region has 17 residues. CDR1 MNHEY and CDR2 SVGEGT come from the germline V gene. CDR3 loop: CASSYSASGGPGNEQYF. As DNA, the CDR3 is TGTGCCAGCAGTTACTCGGCTAGCGGGGGGCCCGGTAACGAGCAGTACTTC.